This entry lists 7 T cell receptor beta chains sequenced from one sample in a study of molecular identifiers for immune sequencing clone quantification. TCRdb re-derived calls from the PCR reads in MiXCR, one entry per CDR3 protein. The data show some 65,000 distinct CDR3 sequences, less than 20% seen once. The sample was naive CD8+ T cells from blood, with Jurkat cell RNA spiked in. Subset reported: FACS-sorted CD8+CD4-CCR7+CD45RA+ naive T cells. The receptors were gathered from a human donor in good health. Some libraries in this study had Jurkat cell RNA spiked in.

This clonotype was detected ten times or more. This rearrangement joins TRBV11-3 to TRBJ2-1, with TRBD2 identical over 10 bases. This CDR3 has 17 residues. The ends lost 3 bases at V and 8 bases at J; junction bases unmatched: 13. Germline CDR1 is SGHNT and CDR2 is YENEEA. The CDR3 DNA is TGTGCCAGCAGCTTGAGAGGGGGCCCTAGCGGGAGTTATGAGCAGTTCTTC. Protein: CASSLRGGPSGSYEQFF. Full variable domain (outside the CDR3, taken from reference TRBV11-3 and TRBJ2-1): EAGVVQSPRYKIIEKKQPVAFWCNPISGHNTLYWYLQNLGQGPELLIRYENEEAVDDSQLPKDRFSAERLKGVDSTLKIQPAELGDSAVYLCASSLRGGPSGSYEQFFGPGTRLTVL.

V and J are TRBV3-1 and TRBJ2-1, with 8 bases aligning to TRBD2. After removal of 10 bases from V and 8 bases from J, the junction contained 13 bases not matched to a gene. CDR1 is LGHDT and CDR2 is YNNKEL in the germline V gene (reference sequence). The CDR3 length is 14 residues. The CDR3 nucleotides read TGTGCCACCACGCCGGGACTAGGGCCCCATGAGCAGTTCTTC. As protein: CATTPGLGPHEQFF.

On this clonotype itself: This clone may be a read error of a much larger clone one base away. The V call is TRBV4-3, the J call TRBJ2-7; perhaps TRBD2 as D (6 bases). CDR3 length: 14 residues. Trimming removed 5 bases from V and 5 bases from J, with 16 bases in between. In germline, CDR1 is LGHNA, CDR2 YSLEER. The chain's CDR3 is CASSGETSFNEQYF. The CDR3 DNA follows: TGCGCCAGCAGCGGCGAGACTAGTTTCAACGAGCAGTACTTC.

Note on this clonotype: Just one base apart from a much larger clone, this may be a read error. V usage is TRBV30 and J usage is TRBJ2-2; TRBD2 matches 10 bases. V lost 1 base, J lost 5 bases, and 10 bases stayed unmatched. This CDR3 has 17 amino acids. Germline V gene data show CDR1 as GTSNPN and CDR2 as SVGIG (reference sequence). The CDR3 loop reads CAWSGLAGVEWTGELFF. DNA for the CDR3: TGTGCCTGGAGTGGTCTAGCGGGAGTAGAGTGGACCGGGGAGCTGTTTTTT.

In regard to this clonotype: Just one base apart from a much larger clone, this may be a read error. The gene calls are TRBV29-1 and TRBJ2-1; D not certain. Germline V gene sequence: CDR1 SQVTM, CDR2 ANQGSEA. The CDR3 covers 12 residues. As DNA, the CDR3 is TGCAGCGTTGGAGTCTCCCCCAATGAGCAGCTCTTC. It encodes CSVGVSPNEQLF.

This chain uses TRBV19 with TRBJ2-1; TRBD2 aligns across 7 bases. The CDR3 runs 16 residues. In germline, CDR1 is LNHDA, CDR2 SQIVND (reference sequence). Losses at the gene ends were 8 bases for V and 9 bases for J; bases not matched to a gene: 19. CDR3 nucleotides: TGTGCCAGTTCCACTACACCGGGACTACCTGTTTTTGAGCAGTTCTTC. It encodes CASSTTPGLPVFEQFF.

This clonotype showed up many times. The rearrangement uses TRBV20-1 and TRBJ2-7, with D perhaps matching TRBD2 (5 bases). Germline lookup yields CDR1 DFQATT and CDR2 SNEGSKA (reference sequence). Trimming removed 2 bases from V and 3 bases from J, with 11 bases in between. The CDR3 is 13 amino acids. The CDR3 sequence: CSARNSGDYEQYF. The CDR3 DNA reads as TGCAGTGCTAGAAACAGCGGAGACTACGAGCAGTACTTC.